The 3 T cell receptor beta chains listed next were all sequenced from one sample in a study of shared clonotypes between healthy human individuals. TCRdb keeps only in-frame clones here, not all; method: immunoSEQ multiplex PCR. The repertoire holds some 790,000 clones, with approximately 77% as singletons. The source material was memory CD4+ T cells sorted from blood. The subset: CD45RA-negative fraction. These receptors all come from a woman aged 25-40 years in good health.

This clone was picked up one time. The chain recombines TRBV25-1 with TRBJ1-1; no clear D gene. Deletions cut 4 bases from V and 3 bases from J, with 9 bases between. Germline CDR1 reads MGHDK; CDR2 reads SYGVNS. The CDR3 totals 13 residues. In DNA form, the CDR3 reads TGTGCCAGCAGTGCGCGGGAGGACACTGAAGCTTTCTTT. Translating it yields CASSAREDTEAFF.

This clone was recorded once. V gene TRBV5-5 combines with J gene TRBJ2-7; D unclear. The CDR3 runs to 12 residues. The V end lost 2 bases, the J end lost 4 bases, and 7 bases lay between the germline ends. Germline-derived CDR1 and CDR2 are SGHKS and YYEKEE (reference sequence). The CDR3: CASSFGQYEQYF. DNA of the CDR3: TGTGCCAGCAGCTTCGGCCAGTACGAGCAGTACTTC.

The rearrangement links TRBV20-1 to TRBJ1-2; 7 nucleotides agree with TRBD1. The CDR3 has 11 residues. Losses at the gene ends were 3 bases for V and 8 bases for J; bases not matched to a gene: 3. Germline V gene sequence: CDR1 DFQATT, CDR2 SNEGSKA (reference sequence). The CDR3 coding sequence is TGCAGTGCTAGGCGACAGGGAGGCTACACCTTC. The encoded protein is CSARRQGGYTF.